A single T cell receptor (beta chain) is shown here with its context. The antigen remains undetermined. Clones were read by immunoSEQ multiplex PCR, and TCRdb kept only the in-frame ones, dropping some. Of 100,000 to 150,000 clones in the sample, around 90% were seen once. The entry originates in a study of T cell responses to AZD1222 COVID-19 vaccine. Study-wide results and caveats: CD4 TCRs covered the whole spike, strongest at regions 160-218 and 743-854. A mostly white British donor set with more females was recruited, and clonal diversity was possibly underestimated. Epitopes outside B.1.351 and B.1.1.7 mutated regions reportedly drew nearly half of spike TCRs. Spike-specific TCR repertoires showed rising breadth and depth after two AZD1222 doses.

Per the germline V gene, CDR1 is GTSNPN and CDR2 is SVGIG (reference sequence). The V gene lost 0 bases and the J gene lost 4 bases, with 10 bases spanning the gap. This CDR3 region has 14 residues. This sequence joins TRBV30 and TRBJ1-5; D not certain. The sample here was peripheral blood, taken 28 days after the second AZD1222 dose. The TCR sequence derives from an adult who received the AZD1222 COVID-19 vaccine. The CDR3 reads CAWSVMALNQPQHF. CDR3 in DNA: TGTGCCTGGAGTGTAATGGCGCTTAATCAGCCCCAGCATTTT.